This T cell receptor beta chain emerged from a study of T-cell reconstitution after alpha-beta-depleted transplantation in children. Study-wide points: Expanded clones from the graft, numbering several hundred, reportedly supplied alpha-beta T cells about two months after transplant.

This clonotype occurred a few times. Its target is not known. Using unique molecular identifiers, the investigators prepared the TCRbeta library. TCRdb reprocessed the PCR reads via MiXCR and lists one record per CDR3 protein. The sample has just over 950,000 distinct CDR3 sequences, about 29% seen once; the top ten hold approximately 30%. Trimming stripped 3 bases from V and 1 base from J, with 12 bases between. Germline V gene sequence: CDR1 MNHEY, CDR2 SMNVEV (reference sequence). The CDR3 consists of 15 residues. The source of this sequence is a boy younger than two who had a stem cell transplant for SCID, so the T cells may come from the graft donor. Sample: PBMCs, mostly from graft donor cells, taken 360 days after TCRalphabeta/CD19-depleted stem cell transplant. V usage is TRBV27 and J usage is TRBJ1-1, with a weak D call TRBD1 (6 bases). The CDR3 protein is CASSFYREKNTEAFF. The CDR3 nucleotides read TGTGCCAGCAGTTTCTACAGGGAGAAGAACACTGAAGCTTTCTTT.